The clone carrying this TCR beta chain came up many times. This sample stems from a study of molecular identifiers for immune sequencing clone quantification. One entry per CDR3 protein, called by TCRdb with MiXCR from the PCR reads. The table records over 600,000 distinct CDR3 sequences, just under 20% of them present only once. Trimming removed 0 bases from V and 4 bases from J, with 7 bases in between. The germline V gene encodes CDR1 SGDLS and CDR2 YYNGEE. The CDR3 extends over 13 amino acids. V and J are TRBV9 and TRBJ1-1; D is uncertain. Material: naive CD8+ T cells from blood, with Jurkat cell RNA spiked in. Noted subset: FACS-sorted CD8+CD4-CCR7+CD45RA+ naive T cells. This TCR was sampled from a human donor in good health. Some libraries in this study had Jurkat cell RNA spiked in. CDR3 region: CASSVEVGTEAFF. CDR3 DNA: TGTGCCAGCAGCGTAGAGGTCGGCACTGAAGCTTTCTTT.